The rows below give T cell receptor beta chains drawn from one sample of a study of PD-1 blockade in classical Hodgkin lymphoma. Produced via immunoSEQ multiplex PCR; TCRdb's table is partial and in-frame only. This repertoire shows roughly 100,000 clones, around 90% found once; its top ten account for 15% to 20%. Sequenced here: peripheral blood mononuclear cells (PBMCs), sampled before the fourth cycle of nivolumab. Receptors originate from a human donor with classical Hodgkin lymphoma. Both conserved end residues are part of each CDR3.

V gene: TRBV7-2
J gene: TRBJ1-2
CDR3 protein: CASSLLGFYGYTF

V gene: TRBV19
J gene: TRBJ1-5
CDR3 protein: CASSIRDSNQPQHF

V gene: TRBV4-1
J gene: TRBJ2-2
CDR3 protein: CASSPAPAGTSGRGTGELFF

V gene: TRBV2
J gene: TRBJ2-4
CDR3 protein: CASSVSSIQYF

V gene: TRBV6-5
J gene: TRBJ2-5
CDR3 protein: CASSYQIAETQYF

V gene: TRBV2
J gene: TRBJ2-5
CDR3 protein: CASSEARASDETQYF

V gene: TRBV27
J gene: TRBJ2-7
CDR3 protein: CASKPGLNYGEQYF

V gene: TRBV27
J gene: TRBJ1-2
CDR3 protein: CASSLSIRYGYTF

V gene: TRBV7-9
J gene: TRBJ2-7
CDR3 protein: CASSLGVDTSYEQYF

V gene: TRBV5-6
J gene: TRBJ1-1
CDR3 protein: CASSSPHRGGPEAFF

V gene: TRBV28
J gene: TRBJ2-3
CDR3 protein: CASSLRSSTDTQYF

V gene: TRBV7-9
J gene: TRBJ1-1
CDR3 protein: CASSLALRANTEAFF

V gene: TRBV4-3
J gene: TRBJ2-3
CDR3 protein: CASSPQLLELNPSDTQYF

V gene: TRBV2
J gene: TRBJ2-2
CDR3 protein: CASGETGELFF

V gene: TRBV5-6
J gene: TRBJ2-3
CDR3 protein: CASSSLSGRAVDTQYF

V gene: TRBV2
J gene: TRBJ2-1
CDR3 protein: CASRGPGTPSEQFF

V gene: TRBV27
J gene: TRBJ1-1
CDR3 protein: CASRKGSKTEAFF

V gene: TRBV5-6
J gene: TRBJ1-1
CDR3 protein: CASSLGTVYTEAFF

V gene: TRBV19
J gene: TRBJ1-1
CDR3 protein: CASSIGGHTEAFF

V gene: TRBV29-1
J gene: TRBJ2-3
CDR3 protein: CSVEGGLPRGDTQYF

V gene: TRBV2
J gene: TRBJ1-3
CDR3 protein: CASRTSRDNGPSGNTIYF

V gene: TRBV6-6
J gene: TRBJ2-5
CDR3 protein: CASSYSRTQETQYF

V gene: TRBV6-4
J gene: TRBJ2-2
CDR3 protein: CASSEQDGNTGELFF

V gene: TRBV6-6
J gene: TRBJ2-2
CDR3 protein: CASSYAGQGPTGELFF

V gene: TRBV28
J gene: TRBJ1-5
CDR3 protein: CASRGQGARSNQPQHF

V gene: TRBV30
J gene: TRBJ2-1
CDR3 protein: CAWSVRTVMYEQFF

V gene: TRBV7-7
J gene: TRBJ2-7
CDR3 protein: CASSLERDRGYEQYF

V gene: TRBV27
J gene: TRBJ1-3
CDR3 protein: CASSLSGQSSGNTIYF

V gene: TRBV27
J gene: TRBJ2-7
CDR3 protein: CASGRGGAYEQYF

V gene: TRBV10-2
J gene: TRBJ1-2
CDR3 protein: CASSGEDRANYGYTF

V gene: TRBV7-2
J gene: TRBJ2-7
CDR3 protein: CASSSPGRTSYEQYF

V gene: TRBV7-2
J gene: TRBJ2-1
CDR3 protein: CASSKGQGNYNEQFF

V gene: TRBV15
J gene: TRBJ2-7
CDR3 protein: CATSTRGGTYEQYF

V gene: TRBV27
J gene: TRBJ1-2
CDR3 protein: CASSGNRERGYGYTF

V gene: TRBV7-2
J gene: TRBJ2-7
CDR3 protein: CASQGDHEQYF

V gene: TRBV19
J gene: TRBJ2-1
CDR3 protein: CASSTIPRDGEQFF